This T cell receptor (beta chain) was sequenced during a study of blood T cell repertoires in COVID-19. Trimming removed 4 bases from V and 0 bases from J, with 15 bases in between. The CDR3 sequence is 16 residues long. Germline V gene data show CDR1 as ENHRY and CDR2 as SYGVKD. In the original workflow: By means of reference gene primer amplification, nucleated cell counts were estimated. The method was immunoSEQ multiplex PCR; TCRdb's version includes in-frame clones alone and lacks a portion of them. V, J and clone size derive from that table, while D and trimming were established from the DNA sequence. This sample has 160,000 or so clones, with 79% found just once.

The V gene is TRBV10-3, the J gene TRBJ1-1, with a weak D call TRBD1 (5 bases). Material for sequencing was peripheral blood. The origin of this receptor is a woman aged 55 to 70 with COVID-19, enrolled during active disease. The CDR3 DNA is TGTGCCATCAGTGGCGACAGTTTAACCATGAACACTGAAGCTTTCTTT. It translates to CAISGDSLTMNTEAFF.